The present TCR beta chain was sequenced within a study of response to subunit inactivated influenza vaccine. Study results and caveats: Authors suggested that a seasonal influenza vaccination recruits few new T cells each time.

TCRdb itself ran the RT-PCR reads through MiXCR, one entry per CDR3 protein. The repertoire has about 700,000 distinct CDR3 sequences, 15% to 18% of them found once; the top ten carry about 9.9%. A remark on this clonotype: The antigen is unknown.

Looked up from germline, CDR1 is SNHLY and CDR2 is FYNNEI. This CDR3 is built from 12 residues. V was pared by 5 bases and J by 0 bases, with 1 base between. The sequencing used PBMCs from blood, collected roughly 12 days after vaccination. This receptor was obtained from a man aged 45-60 years who received an inactivated influenza vaccine. The rearrangement joins TRBV2 to TRBJ1-4, with D unclear. The CDR3 bases are TGTGCCAGCAGTCCAACTAATGAAAAACTGTTTTTT. Its translation is CASSPTNEKLFF.